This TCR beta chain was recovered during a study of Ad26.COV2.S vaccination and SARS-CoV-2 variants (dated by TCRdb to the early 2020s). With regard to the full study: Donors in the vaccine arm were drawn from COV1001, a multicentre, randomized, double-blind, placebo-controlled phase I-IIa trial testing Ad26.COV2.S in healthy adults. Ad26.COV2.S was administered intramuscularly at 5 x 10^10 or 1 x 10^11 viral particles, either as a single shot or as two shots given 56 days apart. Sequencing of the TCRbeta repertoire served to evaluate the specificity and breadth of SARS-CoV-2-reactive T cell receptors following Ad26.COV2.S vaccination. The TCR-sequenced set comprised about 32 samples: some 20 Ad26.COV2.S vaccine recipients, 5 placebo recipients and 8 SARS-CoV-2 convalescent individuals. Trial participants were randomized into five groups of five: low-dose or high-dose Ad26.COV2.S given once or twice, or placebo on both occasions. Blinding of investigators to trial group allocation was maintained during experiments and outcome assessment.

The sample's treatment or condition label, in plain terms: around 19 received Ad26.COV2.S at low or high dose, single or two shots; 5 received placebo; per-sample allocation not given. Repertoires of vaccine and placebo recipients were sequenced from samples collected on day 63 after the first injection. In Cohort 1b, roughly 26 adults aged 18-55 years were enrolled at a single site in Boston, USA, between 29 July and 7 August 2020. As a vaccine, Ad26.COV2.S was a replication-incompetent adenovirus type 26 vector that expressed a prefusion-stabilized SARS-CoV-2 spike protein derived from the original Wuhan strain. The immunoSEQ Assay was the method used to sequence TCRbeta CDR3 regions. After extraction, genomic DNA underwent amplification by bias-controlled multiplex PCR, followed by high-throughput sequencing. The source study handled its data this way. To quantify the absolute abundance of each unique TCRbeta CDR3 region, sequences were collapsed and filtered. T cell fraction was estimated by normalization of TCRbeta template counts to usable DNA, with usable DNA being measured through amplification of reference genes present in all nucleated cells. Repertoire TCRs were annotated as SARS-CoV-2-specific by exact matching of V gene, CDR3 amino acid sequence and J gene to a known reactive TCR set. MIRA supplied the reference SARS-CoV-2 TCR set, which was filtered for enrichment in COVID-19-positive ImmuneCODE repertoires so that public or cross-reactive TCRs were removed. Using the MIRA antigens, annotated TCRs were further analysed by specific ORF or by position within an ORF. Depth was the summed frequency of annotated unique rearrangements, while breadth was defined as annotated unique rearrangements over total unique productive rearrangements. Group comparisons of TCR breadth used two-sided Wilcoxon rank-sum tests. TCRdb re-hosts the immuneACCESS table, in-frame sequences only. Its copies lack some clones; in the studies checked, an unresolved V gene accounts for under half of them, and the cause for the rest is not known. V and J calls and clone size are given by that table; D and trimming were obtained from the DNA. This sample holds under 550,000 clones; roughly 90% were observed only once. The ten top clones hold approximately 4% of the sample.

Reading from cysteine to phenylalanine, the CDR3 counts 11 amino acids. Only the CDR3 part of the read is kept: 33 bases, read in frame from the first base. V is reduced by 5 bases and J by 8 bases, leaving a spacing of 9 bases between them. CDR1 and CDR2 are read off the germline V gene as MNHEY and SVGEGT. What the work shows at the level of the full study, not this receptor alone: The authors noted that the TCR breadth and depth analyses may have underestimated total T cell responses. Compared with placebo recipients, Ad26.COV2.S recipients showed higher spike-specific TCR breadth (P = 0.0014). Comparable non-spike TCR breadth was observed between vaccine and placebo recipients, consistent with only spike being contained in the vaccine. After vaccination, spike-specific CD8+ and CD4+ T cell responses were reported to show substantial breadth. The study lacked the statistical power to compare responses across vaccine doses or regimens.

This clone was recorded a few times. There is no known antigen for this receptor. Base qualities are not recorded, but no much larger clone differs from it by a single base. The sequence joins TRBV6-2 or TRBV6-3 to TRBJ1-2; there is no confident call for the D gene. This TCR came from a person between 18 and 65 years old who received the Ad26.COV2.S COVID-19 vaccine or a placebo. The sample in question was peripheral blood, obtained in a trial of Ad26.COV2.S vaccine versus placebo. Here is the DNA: TGTGCCAGCAGTGCACGAGGAGGCTACACCTTC. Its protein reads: CASSARGGYTF.